A selection of T cell receptor beta chains follows, all from one sample in a study of T cell repertoires in ileal Crohn's disease. Using immunoSEQ multiplex PCR, the repertoire was profiled, and TCRdb retains in-frame clones only, with some absent. The sample contains approximately 5,100 clones, more than 75% of which appear only once. The specimen was ileal tissue. Receptors were obtained from an adult with Crohn's disease. Both conserved end residues are part of each CDR3. The D gene is left open where the match is weak. Some rows have no size entry. The others give once, few or many, or a class for an expanded clone.

TRBJ2-1,11,TRBV6-6,.,.,TGTGCCAGCAGTTACGAAGGGGGTCAGTTCTTC,CASSYEGGQFF
TRBJ1-6,13,TRBV19,.,TRBD1,TGTGCCAGTAAGGACAGGGGAGCCTCACCCCTCCACTTT,CASKDRGASPLHF
TRBJ2-2,16,TRBV4-2,.,.,TGTGCCAGCAGCCAAGAGCGACTAACGAACACCGGGGAGCTGTTTTTT,CASSQERLTNTGELFF
TRBJ1-2,14,TRBV5-4,large,.,TGTGCCAGCAGCGCGGCCCGGTCCCGCCATGGCTACACCTTC,CASSAARSRHGYTF
TRBJ2-7,12,TRBV28,.,.,TGTGCCAGCAGCCCCCCGAGAGACGAGCAGTACTTC,CASSPPRDEQYF
TRBJ1-2,13,TRBV6-1,.,TRBD1,TGTGCCAGCAGTGGCACAGGGGGCCGTGGCTACACCTTC,CASSGTGGRGYTF
TRBJ1-4,19,TRBV19,.,.,TGTGCCAGTAAGAAGGGCAGGACAGCCCAATCTGTGGCTAATGAAAAACTGTTTTTT,CASKKGRTAQSVANEKLFF
TRBJ1-6,14,TRBV28,.,TRBD1,TGTGCCAGCAGTTTTACGACAGGGTTCTCACCCCTCCACTTT,CASSFTTGFSPLHF
TRBJ1-1,14,TRBV4-3,few,.,TGCGCCAGCAGCCCAGCCGGGGTTGACACTGAAGCTTTCTTT,CASSPAGVDTEAFF
TRBJ2-2,16,TRBV5-4,.,TRBD1,TGTGCCAGCAGCATAGGACAGGGTGGATACACCGGGGAGCTGTTTTTT,CASSIGQGGYTGELFF
TRBJ2-3,12,TRBV5-1,.,.,TGCGCCAGCCGCACGAGGGCAGATACGCAGTATTTT,CASRTRADTQYF
TRBJ1-1,14,TRBV7-2,.,TRBD1,TGTGCCAGCAGCCCTCGGACAGGAGGCACTGAAGCTTTCTTT,CASSPRTGGTEAFF
TRBJ1-1,15,TRBV28,.,.,TGTGCCAGCAGCCGGTCACAGGGTAGGGGCACTGAAGCTTTCTTT,CASSRSQGRGTEAFF
TRBJ2-7,13,TRBV6-1,.,.,TGTGCCAGCAGTAGGGCAGGTAACTACGAGCAGTACTTC,CASSRAGNYEQYF
TRBJ1-1,15,TRBV5-5,once,.,TGTGCCAGCAGCTCGGGAGCTCGCATGAACACTGAAGCTTTCTTT,CASSSGARMNTEAFF
TRBJ1-2,12,TRBV18,.,TRBD1,TGTGCCAGCTCACACGGACAGGATGGCTACACCTTC,CASSHGQDGYTF
TRBJ1-6,12,TRBV30,.,.,TGTGCCTGGAGTGTCTCGAATCCACCCCTCCACTTT,CAWSVSNPPLHF
TRBJ1-1,10,TRBV20-1,.,.,TGCAGTGCTCGGACCTTTGAAGCTTTCTTT,CSARTFEAFF
TRBJ1-2,14,TRBV5-8,.,.,TGTGCCAGCAGCTCCCAGACAGGTACCTATGGCTACACCTTC,CASSSQTGTYGYTF
TRBJ2-6,13,TRBV19,.,.,TGTGCCAGTAGTACCCCTACCTTTGACGTCCTGACTTTC,CASSTPTFDVLTF
TRBJ1-4,17,TRBV7-2,once,TRBD1,TGTGCCAGCAGTCGACAGGGGGCGGGTCTGGCTAATGAAAAACTGTTTTTT,CASSRQGAGLANEKLFF
TRBJ2-5,12,TRBV18,once,.,TGTGCCAGCTCGGAGAACCAAGAGACCCAGTACTTC,CASSENQETQYF
TRBJ2-1,17,TRBV5-5,.,.,TGTGCCAGCAGCTTGAGGCCCCTGGGGCGCTCCTACAATGAGCAGTTCTTC,CASSLRPLGRSYNEQFF
TRBJ2-6,17,TRBV13,.,TRBD1,TGTGCCAGCAGCCGGGGACAGGGGGCGTCTGGGGCCAACGTCCTGACTTTC,CASSRGQGASGANVLTF
TRBJ2-7,17,TRBV19,few,.,TGTGCCAGTAGTATAGGCTCTTCTCCGGTTGGGACCTACGAGCAGTACTTC,CASSIGSSPVGTYEQYF
TRBJ2-1,14,TRBV5-8,few,.,TGTGCCAGCCCCGGTGGGGGACTTTTGAATGAGCAGTTCTTC,CASPGGGLLNEQFF
TRBJ1-1,13,TRBV29-1,.,.,TGCAGCGTTGGGGGGGCTCGGAACACTGAAGCTTTCTTT,CSVGGARNTEAFF
TRBJ2-3,14,TRBV29-1,.,.,TGCAGCGTTGAGGGTGGCGTTAGCACAGATACGCAGTATTTT,CSVEGGVSTDTQYF
TRBJ1-2,12,TRBV5-5,.,.,TGTGCCAGCAGCCCGGGAGTATATGGCTACACCTTC,CASSPGVYGYTF
TRBJ1-5,17,TRBV6-7,few,TRBD1,TGTGCCAGCAGTTCCCCGACAGGGGGCGCGGGCAATCAGCCCCAGCATTTT,CASSSPTGGAGNQPQHF
TRBJ1-6,16,TRBV14,.,.,TGTGCCAGCAGCCAAGGGCTGGGAGGGAACAATTCACCCCTCCACTTT,CASSQGLGGNNSPLHF
TRBJ1-1,14,TRBV5-1,.,.,TGCGCCAGCAGCTATGAGGGGGAGGACACTGAAGCTTTCTTT,CASSYEGEDTEAFF
TRBJ1-4,15,TRBV19,.,TRBD1,TGTGCCAGTAAGGACAGGGGTGCAACTAATGAAAAACTGTTTTTT,CASKDRGATNEKLFF
TRBJ2-5,12,TRBV2,.,TRBD1,TGTGCCAGCAGTCCGGACAGGGCAGACCAGTACTTC,CASSPDRADQYF
TRBJ2-7,15,TRBV6-1,.,TRBD2,TGTGCCAGCAGTGAAGGACTAGCGGGCTCCTACGAGCAGTACTTC,CASSEGLAGSYEQYF
TRBJ2-6,14,TRBV30,once,.,TGTGCCTGGAGTGTTCAGTCTGGGGCCAACGTCCTGACTTTC,CAWSVQSGANVLTF
TRBJ2-7,15,TRBV7-6,.,TRBD2,TGTGCCAGCAGCTTAGGGCGGGGGGGCATCTACGAGCAGTACTTC,CASSLGRGGIYEQYF
TRBJ2-1,16,TRBV5-1,.,TRBD2,TGCGCCAGCAGGCCCATAGCGGGGGATTCCTACAATGAGCAGTTCTTC,CASRPIAGDSYNEQFF
TRBJ1-2,12,TRBV1,.,.,TGCACCACACAGGGTAGTAGCTATGGCTACACCTTC,CTTQGSSYGYTF
TRBJ1-1,13,TRBV7-9,.,.,TGTGCCAGCAGCTTGGGACAGAACACTGAAGCTTTCTTT,CASSLGQNTEAFF
TRBJ2-7,13,TRBV10-2,.,.,TGCGCCAGCAGTTTGGACACCTCCTACGAGCAGTACTTC,CASSLDTSYEQYF
TRBJ2-7,15,TRBV7-8,.,.,TGTGCCAGCAGCTTAGCGGGGGGCCCTGCCTACGAGCAGTACTTC,CASSLAGGPAYEQYF
TRBJ1-5,16,TRBV4-1,.,TRBD1,TGCGCCAGCAGCCAGACAGGGACACCTAGCAATCAGCCCCAGCATTTT,CASSQTGTPSNQPQHF